These 20 T cell receptor beta chains were all obtained from the same sample, sequenced in a study of T-cell reconstitution after alpha-beta-depleted transplantation in children. It was with unique molecular identifiers that the TCRbeta library was prepared. TCRdb re-called the PCR reads with MiXCR, one entry per CDR3 protein. The table lists about 400,000 distinct CDR3 sequences, about an eighth of them singletons. Sequencing was performed on PBMCs, taken from the stem cell graft. Receptors were obtained from a human donor who donated a stem cell graft to a child with Fanconi anemia.

Many counts were recorded for this clonotype. A junction boundary mismatches the germline segment, possibly from a read error. The chain joins TRBV5-1 to TRBJ1-1; D not certain. This CDR3 has 11 residues. Germline assignment: CDR1 SGHRS and CDR2 YFSETQ. DNA for the CDR3: TGTGCCAGCAGTTTAGACACTGAAGCTTTCTTT. It codes for CASSLDTEAFF.

This clonotype was counted between two and nine times. The rearrangement joins TRBV6-5 to TRBJ1-1; D gene unclear. This CDR3 contains 13 residues. V was pared by 2 bases and J by 3 bases, with 7 bases between. The V gene's germline CDR1 is MNHEY and CDR2 SVGAGI. The DNA for the CDR3 is TGTGCCAGCAGTTACAGACACGACACTGAAGCTTTCTTT. Translated, it gives CASSYRHDTEAFF.

The sample holds a few counts of this clonotype. V is TRBV7-9 and J is TRBJ1-2; D perhaps matches TRBD1 (6 bases). This CDR3 spans 13 amino acids. Germline V gene lookup returns CDR1 SEHNR and CDR2 FQNEAQ (reference sequence). V lost 1 base to trimming and J lost 8 bases, with 11 bases between them. Written as DNA, the CDR3 is TGTGCCAGCAGCTTAGACAGGGAGGACGGCTACACCTTC. Encoded protein: CASSLDREDGYTF.

The table lists this clonotype with a few counts. CDR3 nucleotides: TGTGCCAGCAGTTACAAAGGGATCGATGACTACACCTTC. It yields the protein CASSYKGIDDYTF. V is TRBV6-2 or TRBV6-3 and J is TRBJ1-2; unclear D gene. The V and J ends lost 2 bases and 10 bases respectively, with 14 bases between them. Germline V lookup: CDR1 MNHEY, CDR2 SVGEGT. The CDR3 has 13 amino acids.

The chain uses TRBV7-9 and TRBJ2-5; 9 bases map to TRBD2. J gave up 7 bases and V 4 bases, and 10 bases lay outside the gene matches. Germline assignment: CDR1 SEHNR and CDR2 FQNEAQ (reference sequence). There are 15 residues in the CDR3. CDR3 amino acids: CASSSQAVAGATQYF. The CDR3 coding sequence is TGTGCCAGCAGCTCCCAGGCGGTAGCGGGGGCGACCCAGTACTTC.

The chain is built from TRBV11-2 and TRBJ1-5; D not resolved. The CDR3 is 13 residues long. Trimming took 0 bases from V and 5 from J, leaving 5 bases between them. The germline V gene encodes CDR1 SGHAT and CDR2 FQNNGV. The CDR3 nucleotides are TGTGCCAGCAGCTTAGATCGATATCAGCCCCAGCATTTT. Amino acids: CASSLDRYQPQHF.

The rearrangement joins TRBV29-1 to TRBJ2-1, with 8 bases matching TRBD1. The CDR3 runs 13 residues. Per germline, CDR1 SQVTM and CDR2 ANQGSEA. Trimming at V came to 2 bases and at J to 9 bases, leaving 6 bases not matched to a gene. This CDR3 is CSVERTGIFEQFF. The CDR3 region has the DNA TGCAGCGTTGAACGGACAGGGATATTTGAGCAGTTCTTC.

This clonotype occurred many times. J is TRBJ2-1 and V is TRBV7-2; 14 bases are shared with TRBD2. From germline, CDR1 is SGHTA and CDR2 FQGNSA. The J segment lost 6 bases and the V segment lost 5 bases, leaving 6 bases of the junction unmatched. This CDR3 is 16 amino acids long. The DNA for the CDR3 is TGTGCCAGCAGCCCCCTTGGACTAGCGGGGGGCAATGAGCAGTTCTTC. Amino acid sequence: CASSPLGLAGGNEQFF.

This clonotype was seen many times. This chain connects TRBV7-9 to TRBJ1-1, with D possibly TRBD1 on 5 matching bases. Germline V gene sequence: CDR1 SEHNR, CDR2 FQNEAQ (reference sequence). The CDR3 length is 13 residues. Trimming shortened V by 3 bases and J by 3 bases, and 8 bases separated the two germline ends. As DNA, the CDR3 is TGTGCCAGCAGCTTTGGGGGGGACACTGAAGCTTTCTTT. Residues: CASSFGGDTEAFF.

V usage is TRBV12-5 and J usage is TRBJ1-1, with D perhaps matching TRBD1 (6 bases). Germline CDR1 LGHNT, CDR2 FRNRAP. Trimming shortened V by 0 bases and J by 3 bases, and 17 bases separated the two germline ends. This CDR3 contains 17 residues. CDR3 amino acids: CASGLVRSRGGDTEAFF. The DNA of the CDR3 is TGTGCTAGTGGTTTGGTACGGTCCAGGGGAGGGGACACTGAAGCTTTCTTT.

The chain couples TRBV4-2 to TRBJ2-1; D might be TRBD1 (6 bases). Germline V lookup: CDR1 LGHNA, CDR2 YNFKEQ. Deletions cut 8 bases from V and 6 bases from J, with 17 bases between. The CDR3 consists of 14 residues. Here the CDR3 reads CASASQGPLNEQFF. The CDR3 DNA reads TGTGCCAGCGCTTCGCAGGGGCCCCTCAATGAGCAGTTCTTC.

As concerns this clonotype: Compared with germline, one end of the junction differs, possibly owing to a read error. The chain combines TRBV9 with TRBJ1-3, with 7 bases that match TRBD1. This CDR3 region has 14 residues. Germline values: CDR1 SGDLS, CDR2 YYNGEE. The CDR3 DNA sequence: TGTGCCAGCAGCGACAGGGGCAGTGGACACACCATATATTTT. Amino acid sequence: CASSDRGSGHTIYF.

This clonotype was observed a handful of times. The rearrangement uses TRBV7-2 and TRBJ2-3, with TRBD2 identical over 12 bases. The CDR3 is made up of 15 amino acids. Losses at the gene ends were 6 bases for V and 5 bases for J; bases not matched to a gene: 6. The germline CDR1 and CDR2 sequences are SGHTA and FQGNSA. The CDR3 sequence is CASSRTSGEGDTQYF. The CDR3, as DNA: TGTGCCAGCAGTCGGACTAGCGGGGAGGGAGATACGCAGTATTTT.

The CDR3 is CATRSGEGDTQYF. As DNA, the CDR3 is TGCGCCACCCGATCGGGGGAGGGAGATACGCAGTATTTT. The chain has TRBV5-1 and TRBJ2-3, with 7 bases matching TRBD2. This CDR3 spans 13 amino acids. The junction had 9 bases not matched to a gene; V was cut back by 9 bases and J by 5 bases. The germline CDR1 and CDR2 sequences are SGHRS and YFSETQ.

This clonotype was recorded a few times. The V gene is TRBV7-2, the J gene TRBJ2-2; TRBD1 or TRBD2 may be the D gene (5 bases each). The CDR3 consists of 13 residues. V lost 3 bases and J 7 bases, leaving 9 bases between the germline ends. The germline V gene has CDR1 SGHTA and CDR2 FQGNSA. In nucleotides, the CDR3 is TGTGCCAGCAGCTTGAGGGGTCACGGGGAGCTGTTTTTT. The encoded protein is CASSLRGHGELFF.

This clonotype was picked up a small number of times. The chain combines TRBV5-1 with TRBJ2-3, with 9 bases identical to TRBD2. Germline V gene data show CDR1 as SGHRS and CDR2 as YFSETQ. This CDR3 is built from 17 residues. V shed 0 bases, J shed 3 bases, and the junction held 8 bases outside the gene matches. CDR3 DNA sequence: TGCGCCAGCAGCTTGGATCGGCGGGGGGGCATAACAGATACGCAGTATTTT. It translates to CASSLDRRGGITDTQYF.

This clonotype was found many times. The J gene is TRBJ1-2, the V gene TRBV7-2; D may be TRBD1 (6 bases). Germline assignment: CDR1 SGHTA and CDR2 FQGNSA. The CDR3 consists of 16 residues. The V end lost 6 bases, the J end lost 6 bases, and 23 bases lay between the germline ends. In DNA form, the CDR3 reads TGTGCCAGCAGTACTCCGAGAGGGGGGACACCGGATGGCTACACCTTC. Amino acids: CASSTPRGGTPDGYTF.

V gene TRBV6-5 combines with J gene TRBJ2-7; unclear D gene. The length of the CDR3 is 13 residues. The V end was cut by 7 bases, the J end by 0 bases, with 10 bases between. Germline V CDR1 and CDR2: MNHEY, SVGAGI. Here the CDR3 reads CASTPRFSYEQYF. The CDR3 coding sequence is TGTGCCAGCACCCCACGATTCTCCTACGAGCAGTACTTC.

Only a few counts were recorded for this clonotype. The chain carries TRBV6-2 or TRBV6-3 and TRBJ2-1, with 10 bases aligning to TRBD2. The CDR3 sequence is 15 residues long. Germline-derived CDR1 and CDR2 are MNHEY and SVGEGT. The V gene end was trimmed by 5 bases and the J gene end by 8 bases; junction bases not matched to a gene: 9. CDR3 DNA sequence: TGTGCCAGCAGTGCCCTAGCGGGGGAGCAGGATGAGCAGTTCTTC. Amino acids: CASSALAGEQDEQFF.

With regard to this clonotype: At one end the junction does not follow the germline gene, possibly because of a read error. The chain carries TRBV11-2 and TRBJ2-1; 7 bases are a match to TRBD1. Germline V gene lookup returns CDR1 SGHAT and CDR2 FQNNGV. The CDR3 runs to 17 residues. CDR3 sequence reads: CACSLVALDRPVNEQFF. The DNA for the CDR3 is TGTGCCTGCAGCTTAGTTGCTTTGGACAGGCCGGTGAATGAGCAGTTCTTC.